The T cell receptor (beta chain) under discussion was sequenced for a study of T cell responses to AZD1222 COVID-19 vaccine. Study-wide context: Timing groups of about 4 and about 12 weeks for second doses were pooled.

Data came from immunoSEQ multiplex PCR; TCRdb stores just in-frame clones and leaves some out. The sample comprises 100,000 to 150,000 clones, 75% to 90% of which are singletons, and less than 6.5% rests with the top ten. Concerning this clone itself: Its antigen is unknown.

The CDR3 is 15 residues long. The V segment lost 3 bases and the J segment 7 bases; nucleotides outside the gene matches: 11. Germline V CDR1 and CDR2: SGHAT, FQNNGV. Findings of the study overall: Repertoire sampling occurred only after the peak T cell response.

The chain uses TRBV11-2 and TRBJ2-7, with 8 bases aligning to TRBD2. This TCR derives from an adult in good health. Material: peripheral blood, obtained on day 0 of AZD1222 vaccination. The CDR3 DNA is TGTGCCAGCAGCTTTATGAGCGGGAGCGCGAGTGAGCAGTACTTC. Its protein product is CASSFMSGSASEQYF.